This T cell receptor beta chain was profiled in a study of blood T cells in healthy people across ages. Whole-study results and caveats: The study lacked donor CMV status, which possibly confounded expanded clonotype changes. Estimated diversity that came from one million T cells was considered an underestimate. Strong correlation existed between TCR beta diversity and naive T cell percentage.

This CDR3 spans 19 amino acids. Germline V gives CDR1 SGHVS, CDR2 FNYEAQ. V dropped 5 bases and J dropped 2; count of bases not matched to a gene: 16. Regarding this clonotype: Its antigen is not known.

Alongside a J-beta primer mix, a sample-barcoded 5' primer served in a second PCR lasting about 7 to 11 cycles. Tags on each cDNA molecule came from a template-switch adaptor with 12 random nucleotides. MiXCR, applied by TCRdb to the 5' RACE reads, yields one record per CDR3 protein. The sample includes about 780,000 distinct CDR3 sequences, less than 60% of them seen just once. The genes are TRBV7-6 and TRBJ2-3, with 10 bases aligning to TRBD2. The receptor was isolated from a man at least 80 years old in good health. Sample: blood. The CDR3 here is CASSPGPTTSGRSTDTQYF. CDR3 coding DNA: TGTGCCAGCAGCCCCGGCCCCACGACTAGCGGGCGATCCACAGATACGCAGTATTTT.